The clone carrying this TCR beta chain showed up just a few times. The CDR3 spans 14 residues. CDR1 is MDHEN, CDR2 SYDVKM, per germline. V dropped 10 bases and J dropped 4 bases, with 14 bases sitting between them. With each sample, at least 5 micrograms of total RNA were extracted. A J-beta primer mix and a sample-barcoded 5' primer were used in a second PCR of about 6 to 12 cycles. TCRdb independently ran MiXCR on the 5' RACE reads; one entry per CDR3 protein. The table records 700,000 to 1,000,000 distinct CDR3 sequences, 44% of them present only once. The entry originates in a study of blood T cells in healthy people across ages.

The clonotype was recovered from a man in his 60s in good health. This chain connects TRBV28 to TRBJ1-6, with unresolved D. Material for sequencing was blood. DNA of the CDR3: TGTGCCACCTCTTCGACTGATTATAATTCACCCCTCCACTTT. Translation: CATSSTDYNSPLHF.